Shown below are 28 T cell receptor beta chains from a single sample sequenced in a study of blood T cell repertoires in COVID-19. The method was immunoSEQ multiplex PCR; TCRdb's version includes in-frame clones alone and lacks a portion of them. The sample lists about 200,000 clones, 75% to 85% occurring once. The sequenced material came from peripheral blood. These TCRs come from a woman aged 40 to 50 with COVID-19, enrolled during active disease.

The gene calls are TRBV4-2 and TRBJ2-1, with 7 bases lining up with TRBD2. J lost 2 bases, V lost 0 bases, and 7 bases had no gene match. Looked up from germline, CDR1 is LGHNA and CDR2 is YNFKEQ. The CDR3 contains 17 residues. The CDR3 is CASSQDMGGGTYNEQFF. CDR3 nucleotide sequence: TGTGCCAGCAGCCAAGATATGGGCGGGGGTACCTACAATGAGCAGTTCTTC.

The CDR3 DNA reads as TGTGCCAGCAGCGTAGCTTTAAAGAACACTGAAGCTTTCTTT. It encodes CASSVALKNTEAFF. V and J are TRBV9 and TRBJ1-1; D is uncertain. V lost 0 bases, J lost 1 base, and 7 bases lay in between. Germline CDR1 and CDR2: SGDLS and YYNGEE. This CDR3 spans 14 amino acids.

This chain connects TRBV6-5 to TRBJ1-2; the D gene is possibly TRBD1 (5 bases). This CDR3 contains 15 residues. Germline values: CDR1 MNHEY, CDR2 SVGAGI. V lost 0 bases and J 4 bases, leaving 12 bases between the germline ends. The CDR3 nucleotides read TGTGCCAGCAGTTACTCGATAGGGGTCCGCTATGGCTACACCTTC. This translates into CASSYSIGVRYGYTF.

The chain links TRBV6-5 to TRBJ2-1; 8 bases agree with TRBD1. CDR3 length equals 14 residues. Germline V lookup: CDR1 MNHEY, CDR2 SVGAGI. V was pared by 6 bases and J by 8 bases, with 9 bases of the junction left unmatched. CDR3 amino acids: CASSLWTGKDEQFF. DNA of the CDR3: TGTGCCAGCAGCCTTTGGACAGGGAAGGATGAGCAGTTCTTC.

CDR3 sequence: CASSRGGALLYEQYF. The CDR3 region has the DNA TGTGCCAGCAGTCGCGGGGGGGCGCTTCTCTACGAGCAGTACTTC. This sequence joins TRBV6-6 and TRBJ2-7; 9 nucleotides match TRBD2. Germline-derived CDR1 and CDR2 are MNHNY and SVGAGI (reference sequence). Losses at the gene ends were 5 bases for V and 3 bases for J; bases not matched to a gene: 8. The CDR3 is 15 amino acids.

The J gene is TRBJ1-4, the V gene TRBV9; 9 nucleotides agree with TRBD1. The CDR3 contains 14 residues. Germline lookup yields CDR1 SGDLS and CDR2 YYNGEE. Trimming at V came to 4 bases and at J to 7 bases, leaving 5 bases not matched to a gene. The CDR3 here is CASSTGGLSEKLFF. The CDR3 nucleotides read TGTGCCAGCAGCACAGGGGGCTTGAGTGAAAAACTGTTTTTT.

The chain uses TRBV6-2 or TRBV6-3 and TRBJ1-3; D not resolved. Germline lookup yields CDR1 MNHEY and CDR2 SVGEGT. The V and J ends lost 3 bases and 0 bases respectively, with 18 bases between them. CDR3 length equals 18 residues. The CDR3 nucleotides are TGTGCCAGCAGTTATGACGGGGTGCAACTCAACTCTGGAAACACCATATATTTT. Its translation: CASSYDGVQLNSGNTIYF.

This clone was recorded a few times. The chain uses TRBV7-9 and TRBJ1-3; D remains ambiguous. The CDR3 has 17 amino acids. Germline V gene data show CDR1 as SEHNR and CDR2 as FQNEAQ (reference sequence). Trimming left V 1 base short and J 4 bases short, with 17 bases between. The CDR3 DNA follows: TGTGCCAGCAGCTTAGGACCGTCAGGCACGAGAGGAAACACCATATATTTT. It translates to CASSLGPSGTRGNTIYF.

The chain links TRBV9 to TRBJ1-3, with a tentative D call TRBD1 (5 bases). CDR1 SGDLS and CDR2 YYNGEE come from the germline V gene. The V and J ends lost 0 bases and 0 bases respectively, with 7 bases between them. The length of the CDR3 is 15 residues. The DNA of the CDR3 is TGTGCCAGCAGCGTAGTCGGGGGCTCTGGAAACACCATATATTTT. Its protein is CASSVVGGSGNTIYF.

V and J are TRBV5-1 and TRBJ2-5; 8 nucleotides align to TRBD2. The CDR3 is 16 residues long. Germline-derived CDR1 and CDR2 are SGHRS and YFSETQ. V dropped 5 bases and J dropped 5; count of bases not matched to a gene: 14. The chain's CDR3 is CASRRSPGLGEETQYF. The CDR3 DNA reads as TGCGCCAGCAGACGCAGTCCGGGACTAGGGGAGGAGACCCAGTACTTC.

V is TRBV3-1 (or the pseudogene TRBV3-2) and J is TRBJ2-1; TRBD2 matches at 9 bases. V gave up 1 base and J gave up 9 bases; unmatched junction bases: 13. This CDR3 has 17 residues. Germline V gene sequence: CDR1 LGHDT, CDR2 YNNKEL (reference sequence). The CDR3 DNA sequence: TGTGCCAGCAGCCAAGGCTATAGGACTAGCGAGGAGGGTGAGCAGTTCTTC. Translated, it gives CASSQGYRTSEEGEQFF.

The chain couples TRBV10-3 to TRBJ2-7; 9 positions match TRBD1. Trimming cost V 3 bases and J 0 bases; bases outside gene matches: 9. This CDR3 is 17 amino acids long. Germline CDR1 ENHRY, CDR2 SYGVKD. In DNA, the CDR3 is TGTGCCATCAGTGACTCTTTAAGGGACAGGGTCTCCTACGAGCAGTACTTC. It encodes CAISDSLRDRVSYEQYF.

V gene TRBV18 combines with J gene TRBJ1-2; tentative D call: TRBD1 (6 bases). Germline loops: CDR1 KGHSH, CDR2 LQKENI. The CDR3 runs 14 residues. V lost 0 bases and J 8 bases, leaving 13 bases between the germline ends. This CDR3 is CASSPPWDTGGYTF. The CDR3 nucleotides are TGTGCCAGCTCACCACCGTGGGACACGGGCGGCTACACCTTC.

The V and J genes are TRBV27 and TRBJ2-2, with D perhaps TRBD1 (6 bases). The V gene's germline CDR1 is MNHEY and CDR2 SMNVEV (reference sequence). The length of the CDR3 is 15 residues. Trimming stripped 6 bases from V and 4 bases from J, with 15 bases between. The CDR3 DNA reads TGTGCCAGCAGGTTTATGGGGGCGGGCACCGGGGAGCTGTTTTTT. The encoded protein is CASRFMGAGTGELFF.

The chain has TRBV6-5 and TRBJ1-1; D gene uncertain. The CDR3 is made up of 14 amino acids. V lost 6 bases, J lost 7 bases, and 18 bases lay in between. Germline-derived CDR1 and CDR2 are MNHEY and SVGAGI. DNA of the CDR3: TGTGCCAGCAGCGAGACTGGGGTGGGGAGTGAAGCTTTCTTT. Protein sequence: CASSETGVGSEAFF.

The rearrangement uses TRBV29-1 and TRBJ2-2; no firm D call. The CDR3 has 15 residues. V shed 0 bases and J shed 4 bases, with 12 bases lying between them. Germline CDR1 reads SQVTM; CDR2 reads ANQGSEA. CDR3 in DNA: TGCAGCGTTGAAGATCGTCTAGTAAGCACCGGGGAGCTGTTTTTT. Translating it yields CSVEDRLVSTGELFF.

This chain links TRBV29-1 with TRBJ2-1; 7 bases map to TRBD2. CDR1 and CDR2 from the germline V gene are SQVTM and ANQGSEA. This CDR3 spans 12 amino acids. In nucleotides, the CDR3 is TGCAGTGCCTGGGGAGGGGAGCCTTTACCGTTCTTC. Translated: CSAWGGEPLPFF.

V is TRBV5-6 and J is TRBJ2-5, with D unresolved. Germline CDR1 is SGHDT and CDR2 is YYEEEE. Trimming shortened V by 1 base and J by 1 base, and 5 bases separated the two germline ends. There are 13 residues in the CDR3. The DNA of the CDR3 is TGTGCCAGCAGCTTGCCGGTCCAAGAGACCCAGTACTTC. This encodes CASSLPVQETQYF. The full variable domain, completed using reference TRBV5-6 and TRBJ2-5, is DAGVTQSPTHLIKTRGQQVTLRCSPKSGHDTVSWYQQALGQGPQFIFQYYEEEERQRGNFPDRFSGHQFPNYSSELNVNALLLGDSALYLCASSLPVQETQYFGPGTRLLVL.

The rearrangement links TRBV12-3 or TRBV12-4 to TRBJ1-2, with 7 bases lining up with TRBD1. Germline trimming cut 5 bases from V and 8 bases from J; bases unmatched to any gene: 8. The CDR3 totals 13 residues. This chain's CDR3 is CASSEDRVGGYTF. In DNA, the CDR3 is TGTGCCAGCAGTGAAGACAGGGTGGGCGGCTACACCTTC.

This chain uses TRBV5-1 with TRBJ1-2, with TRBD1 identical over 8 bases. This CDR3 spans 17 amino acids. The J segment lost 7 bases and the V segment lost 0 bases, leaving 14 bases of the junction unmatched. Per the germline V gene, CDR1 is SGHRS and CDR2 is YFSETQ. The DNA for the CDR3 is TGCGCCAGCAGCTTGGCAGGACCGGGACAGGCCGAAGGTGGCTACACCTTC. Protein product: CASSLAGPGQAEGGYTF.

CDR3 sequence reads: CATGTGATNEKLFF. CDR3 sequence (DNA): TGCGCCACCGGGACGGGAGCAACTAATGAAAAACTGTTTTTT. This chain uses TRBV5-1 with TRBJ1-4; maybe TRBD1 (5 bases). Trimming cost V 9 bases and J 0 bases, with 12 bases left between them. Germline CDR1 reads SGHRS; CDR2 reads YFSETQ. CDR3 length: 14 residues. Full variable domain (remainder filled in from reference TRBV5-1 and TRBJ1-4): KAGVTQTPRYLIKTRGQQVTLSCSPISGHRSVSWYQQTPGQGLQFLFEYFSETQRNKGNFPGRFSGRQFSNSRSEMNVSTLELGDSALYLCATGTGATNEKLFFGSGTQLSVL.

In the case of this clone: Different DNA sequences within this sample yield the same CDR3. This chain uses TRBV5-1 with TRBJ2-3; TRBD2 matches 9 bases. In germline, CDR1 is SGHRS, CDR2 YFSETQ. V shed 0 bases, J shed 4 bases, and the junction held 0 bases outside the gene matches. CDR3 length: 14 residues. CDR3 DNA sequence: TGCGCCAGCAGCTTGGGGACTAGCGCAGATACGCAGTATTTT. The encoded protein is CASSLGTSADTQYF.

The chain combines TRBV18 with TRBJ2-6; unclear D gene. Trimming stripped 1 base from V and 0 bases from J, with 7 bases between. The V gene's germline CDR1 is KGHSH and CDR2 LQKENI. This CDR3 is 16 amino acids long. CDR3 loop: CASSPRLDSGANVLTF. CDR3 bases: TGTGCCAGCTCACCACGACTCGACTCTGGGGCCAACGTCCTGACTTTC.

This clone was recorded only once. V is TRBV6-5 and J is TRBJ1-4, with D hard to call. The CDR3 is 12 amino acids. The V gene lost 3 bases and the J gene lost 5 bases, with 4 bases spanning the gap. Germline CDR1 and CDR2: MNHEY and SVGAGI. CDR3 nucleotide sequence: TGTGCCAGCAGTTATCTCAATGAAAAACTGTTTTTT. It translates to CASSYLNEKLFF.

The gene calls are TRBV5-1 and TRBJ2-7; 12 bases line up with TRBD2. The CDR3 runs to 16 residues. With 0 bases clipped from V and 3 bases from J, the junction kept 4 bases outside the gene matches. CDR1 and CDR2 (germline): SGHRS, YFSETQ. The CDR3 bases are TGCGCCAGCAGCTTGGCACTAGCGGGAGGTTACTACGAGCAGTACTTC. Its protein is CASSLALAGGYYEQYF.

The chain recombines TRBV7-9 with TRBJ1-2; D is unclear. This CDR3 has 13 amino acids. Germline V CDR1 and CDR2: SEHNR, FQNEAQ (reference sequence). V lost 3 bases, J lost 8 bases, and 13 bases lay in between. CDR3 sequence: CASSFHWAQGYTF. The CDR3 coding sequence is TGTGCCAGCAGCTTTCATTGGGCCCAGGGCTACACCTTC.

A note on this clone: Other DNA sequences in this specimen translate into the identical CDR3. The chain joins TRBV9 to TRBJ1-5, with unresolved D. The germline V gene encodes CDR1 SGDLS and CDR2 YYNGEE. The CDR3 covers 11 residues. Trimming shortened V by 7 bases and J by 5 bases, and 7 bases separated the two germline ends. The CDR3 nucleotides are TGTGCCAGCGGGCGGGATCAGCCCCAGCATTTT. Its protein is CASGRDQPQHF.

The J gene is TRBJ1-6, the V gene TRBV3-1 (or the pseudogene TRBV3-2), with D uncertain. V dropped 3 bases and J dropped 7 bases, with 10 bases sitting between them. Germline V gene data show CDR1 as LGHDT and CDR2 as YNNKEL (reference sequence). CDR3 length equals 14 residues. CDR3 region: CASSQAIGNSPLHF. Here the CDR3 DNA reads TGTGCCAGCAGCCAGGCGATCGGGAATTCACCCCTCCACTTT.